This TCR beta chain was observed in a study of beta chain features in type 1 diabetes (dated by TCRdb to the late 2010s). Broadly, across the study: Patients and healthy donors did not differ in mean age, gender distribution, total cell number or subset yield. In the study, TCRB repertoires of sorted circulating CD4+ T cell subsets from recently diagnosed type 1 diabetes patients were compared with those of matched healthy donors. Whereas all 30 or so donors provided naive and central memory subsets, regulatory and stem cell-like memory subsets were isolated from just 8 patients and roughly eight healthy donors. A total of roughly 100,000,000 sorted cells were examined across all samples, and the number of cells per subset was strongly correlated with RNA yield. General study outcomes and caveats: Because cDNA was sequenced instead of genomic DNA, highly expressing activated cells could be over-represented, though the groups showed no difference in activation or CD3 levels. HLA sub-analyses involved small numbers of individuals, so any influence of HLA type on TCRB rearrangement remained unresolved. In all four CD4+ subsets, TCRB CDR3 length was moderately but significantly shorter in type 1 diabetes patients. PCR might favor shorter templates, but patient and control samples were amplified and corrected together, so any skew would affect both groups equally. Naive, central memory and regulatory TCRB repertoires appeared more similar among patients than among healthy donors. At VDJ recombination sites, patients with type 1 diabetes made fewer insertions and deleted more nucleotides, a pattern implying thymic rearrangement abnormalities.

Each donor gave one peripheral blood draw, averaging approximately 120 mL, which was collected into heparinised tubes. A BD FACSAria II was used to sort naive, central memory, regulatory and stem cell-like memory CD4+ T cells with a panel that included CD45RO, CCR7, CD25, CD127, CD95 and CD27. All sorted populations exceeded 95% purity. PBMCs were isolated right away by Lymphoprep density gradient centrifugation and were stained directly, without culture. So that batch effects would be minimized, each experiment stained and sorted samples in pairs, pairing one healthy donor with one patient. The High Capacity cDNA Reverse Transcription Kit was used to reverse transcribe all of the isolated RNA, meaning that expressed TCRB transcripts were what got sequenced. Deep immunoSEQ sequencing was applied to naive, central memory and regulatory T cell samples, giving an average of about 3.57 million total reads per sample. Sorted cells were lysed in RLT buffer, and RNA was extracted using DNase-treated RNeasy Micro or Mini kits according to cell number. Each cell subset was processed on its own to prevent cross-contamination, while patient and healthy donor samples were processed together. The immunoSEQ multiplex PCR was used to amplify TCRB sequences from cDNA, generating 87-bp fragments that spanned the CDR3 region. The amplicons were sequenced using the Illumina HiSeq platform. Per the original workflow: Synthetic template baselines were used to correct PCR bias computationally, reads within Hamming distance 2 were collapsed together, and singletons that could not be merged were discarded. Reads were aligned against IMGT so that V, D and J genes, CDR3 length and insertions or deletions at six rearrangement sites could be assigned. Within each subset, clonotype counts were normalized to sorted cell number, and only after that were true diversity and Gini coefficients computed with the tcR R package. The overlap coefficient, calculated on TCRB nucleotide sequences, was used to quantify repertoire sharing. Drawn from immuneACCESS, this table holds only the in-frame rearrangements with V and J called that TCRdb kept. Clones are partly lost; checked studies trace under half to an unresolved V gene and leave the rest unexplained. V and J calls and clone size are those listed in that table; D and trimming were worked out from the DNA. This sample has 150,000 or so clones in its table, and around a tenth of those were observed once. The top ten constitute 0.68% of the sample.

The germline V gene specifies MGHRA as CDR1 and YSYEKL as CDR2. For this chain, trimming is 4 bases at the V end and 1 base at the J end, and the number of junction bases without a gene match is 3. From its cysteine to its phenylalanine, the CDR3 spans 16 amino acids. The DNA shown is the 48-base CDR3, in frame from base 1. Notes on this clone: What antigen it recognizes has not been identified. No much larger clone exists at a distance of one base, and base qualities are not known.

The rearrangement joined TRBV4-1 to TRBJ2-2; 10 middle bases align to TRBD2. The sequence came from a man between 18 and 35 years old in good health. The sequencing sample was made of central memory CD4+ T cells from blood. This receptor has the CDR3 CASSLRTSGNTGELFF. Here is the DNA: TGCGCCAGCAGCCTGAGGACTAGCGGGAACACCGGGGAGCTGTTTTTT.